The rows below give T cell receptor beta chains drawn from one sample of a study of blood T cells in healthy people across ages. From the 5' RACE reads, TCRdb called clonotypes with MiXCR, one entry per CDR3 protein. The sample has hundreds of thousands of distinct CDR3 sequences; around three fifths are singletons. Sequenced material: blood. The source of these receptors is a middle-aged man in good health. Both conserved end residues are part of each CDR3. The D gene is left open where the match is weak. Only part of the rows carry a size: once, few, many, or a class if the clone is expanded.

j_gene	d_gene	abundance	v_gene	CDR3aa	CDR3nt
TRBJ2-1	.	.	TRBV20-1	CSARESYSHNEQFF	TGCAGTGCTAGAGAATCGTACTCCCACAATGAGCAGTTCTTC
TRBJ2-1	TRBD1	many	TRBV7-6	CASSPQADRANEQFF	TGTGCCAGCAGCCCACAGGCCGACAGGGCTAATGAGCAGTTCTTC
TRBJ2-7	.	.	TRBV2	CASTGKRLSYEQYF	TGTGCCAGCACGGGAAAAAGATTATCCTACGAGCAGTACTTC
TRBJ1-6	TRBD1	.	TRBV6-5	CASSYGTGNNSPLHF	TGTGCCAGCAGTTACGGGACAGGCAATAATTCACCCCTCCACTTT
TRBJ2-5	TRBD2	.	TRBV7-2	CASSLYTGRRDETQYF	TGTGCCAGCAGCTTATATACCGGGAGGAGGGATGAGACCCAGTACTTC
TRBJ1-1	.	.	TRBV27	CASSSDWMNTEAFF	TGTGCCAGCAGTTCAGACTGGATGAACACTGAAGCTTTCTTT
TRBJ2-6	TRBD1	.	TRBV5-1	CASSLRDRGSGANVLTF	TGCGCCAGCAGCTTGAGGGACAGGGGCTCTGGGGCCAACGTCCTGACTTTC
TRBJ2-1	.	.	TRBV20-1	CSARDFADSYNEQFF	TGCAGTGCGAGGGACTTTGCCGACTCCTACAATGAGCAGTTCTTC
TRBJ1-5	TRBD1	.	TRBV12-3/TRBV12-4	CASSGAGGRQPQHF	TGTGCCAGCAGTGGGGCAGGGGGCAGGCAGCCCCAGCATTTT
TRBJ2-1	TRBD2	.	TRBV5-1	CASSLFLAGDNEQFF	TGCGCCAGCAGCTTGTTTCTAGCGGGAGACAATGAGCAGTTCTTC
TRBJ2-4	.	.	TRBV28	CASSQTGSNIQYF	TGTGCCAGCAGCCAAACAGGGTCAAACATTCAGTACTTC
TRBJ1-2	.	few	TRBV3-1	CASSRGLEANYGYTF	TGTGCCAGCAGCCGGGGACTCGAGGCTAACTATGGCTACACCTTC
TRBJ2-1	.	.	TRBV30	CAWSGARDTEQFF	TGTGCCTGGAGTGGCGCCCGGGACACTGAGCAGTTCTTC
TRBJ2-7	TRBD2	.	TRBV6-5	CASSYSPGLAGNEQYF	TGTGCCAGCAGTTACTCACCGGGACTAGCGGGAAATGAGCAGTACTTC
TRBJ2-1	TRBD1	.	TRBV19	CASCRDRAENEQFF	TGTGCCAGTTGCCGGGACAGGGCGGAAAATGAGCAGTTCTTC
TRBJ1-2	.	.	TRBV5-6	CASSFDRVTDYGYTF	TGTGCCAGCAGCTTCGATCGGGTAACTGACTATGGCTACACCTTC
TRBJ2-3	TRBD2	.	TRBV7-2	CASSRSGTSTDTQYF	TGTGCCAGCAGCCGTAGCGGGACTAGCACAGATACGCAGTATTTT
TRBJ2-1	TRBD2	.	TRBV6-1	CASIFVAGTHNEQFF	TGTGCCAGCATATTTGTAGCGGGGACCCACAATGAGCAGTTCTTC
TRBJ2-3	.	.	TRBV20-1	CSARTTDTQYF	TGCAGTGCTAGGACTACCGATACGCAGTATTTT
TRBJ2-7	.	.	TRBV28	CASSLAQDRYEQYF	TGTGCCAGCAGTTTAGCACAAGATCGCTACGAGCAGTACTTC
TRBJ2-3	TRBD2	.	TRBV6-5	CASCFGGGAPDTQYF	TGTGCCAGCTGTTTCGGCGGGGGGGCACCAGATACGCAGTATTTT
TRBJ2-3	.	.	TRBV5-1	CASSVEDPADTQYF	TGCGCCAGCAGCGTGGAAGATCCAGCAGATACGCAGTATTTT
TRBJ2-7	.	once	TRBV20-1	CSAPGQHYEQYF	TGCAGTGCACCTGGACAGCATTACGAGCAGTACTTC
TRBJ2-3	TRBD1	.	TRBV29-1	CSARDRGWSTDTQYF	TGCAGCGCTAGGGACAGGGGATGGAGCACAGATACGCAGTATTTT
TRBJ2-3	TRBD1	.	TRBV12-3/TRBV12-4	CASRGQASSTDTQYF	TGTGCCAGCAGGGGACAGGCTTCAAGCACAGATACGCAGTATTTT
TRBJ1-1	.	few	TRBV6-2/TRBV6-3	CASKYGPMENTEAFF	TGTGCCAGCAAGTACGGACCTATGGAGAACACTGAAGCTTTCTTT
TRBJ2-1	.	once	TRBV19	CASSMSGVTYNEQFF	TGTGCCAGTAGTATGAGTGGGGTGACCTACAATGAGCAGTTCTTC
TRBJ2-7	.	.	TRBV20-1	CSAPTPNSYEQYF	TGCAGTGCCCCTACCCCAAATTCCTACGAGCAGTACTTC
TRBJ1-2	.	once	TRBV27	CASSLSGRAQGYTF	TGTGCCAGCAGTTTATCTGGCAGGGCTCAGGGCTACACCTTC
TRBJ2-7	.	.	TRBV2	CASSSGTIGSYEQYF	TGTGCCAGCAGCTCCGGGACCATAGGCTCCTACGAGCAGTACTTC